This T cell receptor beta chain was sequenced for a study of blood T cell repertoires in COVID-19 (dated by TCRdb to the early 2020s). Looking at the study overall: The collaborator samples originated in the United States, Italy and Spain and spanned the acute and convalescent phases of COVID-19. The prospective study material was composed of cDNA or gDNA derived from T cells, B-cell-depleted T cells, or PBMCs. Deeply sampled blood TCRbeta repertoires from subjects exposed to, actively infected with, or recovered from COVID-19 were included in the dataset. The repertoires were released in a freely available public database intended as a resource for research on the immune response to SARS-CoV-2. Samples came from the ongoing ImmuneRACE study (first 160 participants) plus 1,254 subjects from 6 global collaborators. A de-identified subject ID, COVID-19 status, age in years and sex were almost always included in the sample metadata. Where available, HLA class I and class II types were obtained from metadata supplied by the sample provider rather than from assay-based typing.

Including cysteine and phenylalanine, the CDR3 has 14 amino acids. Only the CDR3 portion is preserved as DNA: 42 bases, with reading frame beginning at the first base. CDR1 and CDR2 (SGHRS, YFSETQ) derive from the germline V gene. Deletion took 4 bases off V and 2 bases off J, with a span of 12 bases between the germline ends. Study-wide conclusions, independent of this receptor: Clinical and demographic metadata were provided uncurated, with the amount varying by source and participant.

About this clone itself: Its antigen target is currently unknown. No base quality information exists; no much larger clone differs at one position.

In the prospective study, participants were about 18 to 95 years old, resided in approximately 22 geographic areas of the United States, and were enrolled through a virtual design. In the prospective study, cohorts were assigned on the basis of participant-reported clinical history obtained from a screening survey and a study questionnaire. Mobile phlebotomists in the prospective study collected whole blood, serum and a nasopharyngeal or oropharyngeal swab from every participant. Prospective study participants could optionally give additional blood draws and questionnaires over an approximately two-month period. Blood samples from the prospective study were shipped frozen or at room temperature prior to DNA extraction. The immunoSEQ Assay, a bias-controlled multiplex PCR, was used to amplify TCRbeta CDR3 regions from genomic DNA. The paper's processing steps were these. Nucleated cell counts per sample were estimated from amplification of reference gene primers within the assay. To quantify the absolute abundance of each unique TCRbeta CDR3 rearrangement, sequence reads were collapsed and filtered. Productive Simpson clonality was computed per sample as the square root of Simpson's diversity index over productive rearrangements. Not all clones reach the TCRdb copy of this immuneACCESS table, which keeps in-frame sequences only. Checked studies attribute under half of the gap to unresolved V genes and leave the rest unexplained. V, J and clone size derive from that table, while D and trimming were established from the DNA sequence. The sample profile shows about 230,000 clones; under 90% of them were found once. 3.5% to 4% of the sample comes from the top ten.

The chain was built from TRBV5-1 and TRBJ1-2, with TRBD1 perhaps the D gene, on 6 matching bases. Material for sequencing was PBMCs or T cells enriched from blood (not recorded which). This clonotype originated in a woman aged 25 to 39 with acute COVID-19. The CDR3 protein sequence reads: CASSDGQTNYGYTF. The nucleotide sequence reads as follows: TGCGCCAGCAGCGACGGACAGACAAACTATGGCTACACCTTC. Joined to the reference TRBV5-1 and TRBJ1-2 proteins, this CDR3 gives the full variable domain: KAGVTQTPRYLIKTRGQQVTLSCSPISGHRSVSWYQQTPGQGLQFLFEYFSETQRNKGNFPGRFSGRQFSNSRSEMNVSTLELGDSALYLCASSDGQTNYGYTFGSGTRLTVV.